This T cell receptor beta chain was obtained from a study of cytomegalovirus exposure and HLA in healthy donors. The overall study: One earlier analysis, a look at around 180 million T cells, found 100 million to 130 million unique TCR beta sequences.

It was with 60 Vbeta and 13 Jbeta primers that the PCR ran. Measured with immunoSEQ multiplex PCR; TCRdb has only the in-frame clones, and not every one. In the table there are about 180,000 clones, 84% of which are singletons. The source is a girl aged 2 to 10 in good health and CMV-seropositive. Sequenced input: PBMCs.

The CDR3 region is CASSPMDLAGYEQYF. The CDR3 coding sequence is TGTGCCAGCAGCCCCATGGACCTGGCGGGCTACGAGCAGTACTTC. The J gene is TRBJ2-7, the V gene TRBV7-2, with a tentative D call TRBD2 (5 bases). This CDR3 is 15 amino acids long. Trimming shortened V by 5 bases and J by 3 bases, and 17 bases separated the two germline ends. Looked up from germline, CDR1 is SGHTA and CDR2 is FQGNSA.